What follows are 16 T cell receptor beta chains derived from one specimen sequenced in a study of blood T cells in healthy people across ages. Combining a sample-barcoded 5' primer with a J-beta primer mix, a second PCR ran for about 7 to 11 cycles. TCRdb redid the calling of the 5' RACE reads with MiXCR, one entry per CDR3 protein. The repertoire has around 1,000,000 distinct CDR3 sequences, around 27% of them found once; the top ten carry 0.65% to 0.95%. This sample was shared with a second study, whose subject was T cells of mothers and their children.

The sample consisted of blood. These receptors all come from a girl aged 2-10 years in good health.

This clonotype was seen a handful of times. The chain links TRBV7-9 to TRBJ2-6; unclear D gene. Trimming removed 8 bases from V and 0 bases from J, with 14 bases in between. The germline V gene has CDR1 SEHNR and CDR2 FQNEAQ (reference sequence). There are 16 residues in the CDR3. The CDR3 protein is CASPTSQSSGANVLTF. The CDR3, as DNA: TGTGCCAGCCCTACTTCCCAAAGCTCTGGGGCCAACGTCCTGACTTTC.

This clonotype appeared a few times. The J gene is TRBJ1-2, the V gene TRBV29-1; D remains ambiguous. V was cut by 5 bases and J by 8 bases, with 15 bases left in between. Germline CDR1 SQVTM, CDR2 ANQGSEA. This CDR3 spans 12 amino acids. In nucleotides, the CDR3 is TGCAGCGTTATGGAGGGAAGAGGCGGCTACACCTTC. This codes for CSVMEGRGGYTF.

This clonotype came up a few times. V and J are TRBV7-9 and TRBJ2-7; TRBD1 agrees at 7 bases. The CDR3 loop spans 14 amino acids. Germline assignment: CDR1 SEHNR and CDR2 FQNEAQ (reference sequence). Unmatched junction bases numbered 5, after V lost 5 bases and J lost 1 base. The CDR3 region has the DNA TGTGCCAGCAGCAAGCCGGGACAGTCCTACGAGCAGTACTTC. Translated, it gives CASSKPGQSYEQYF.

The chain has TRBV18 and TRBJ1-3; perhaps TRBD1 as D (5 bases). Germline-derived CDR1 and CDR2 are KGHSH and LQKENI. The V end lost 10 bases, the J end lost 0 bases, and 13 bases lay between the germline ends. The CDR3 totals 14 residues. DNA of the CDR3: TGTGCCACCACCAGGGCGAGCTCTGGAAACACCATATATTTT. Protein product: CATTRASSGNTIYF.

The chain is built from TRBV4-2 and TRBJ2-4, with D hard to call. The CDR3 contains 13 residues. Germline V gene lookup returns CDR1 LGHNA and CDR2 YNFKEQ. Trimming cost V 1 base and J 8 bases, with 9 bases left between them. CDR3 protein: CASSQARWDIQYF. The DNA for the CDR3 is TGTGCCAGCAGCCAAGCCCGGTGGGACATTCAGTACTTC.

This clonotype has just a few counts. The rearrangement joins TRBV12-3 or TRBV12-4 to TRBJ1-2, with D maybe TRBD1 (6 bases). With 5 bases removed from V and 7 bases from J, the gap between germline ends came to 11 bases. The length of the CDR3 is 12 residues. CDR3 bases: TGTGCCAGCAGTACTGGAGGGGGTGGCTACACCTTC. Protein: CASSTGGGGYTF.

The V and J genes are TRBV7-9 and TRBJ2-2; no clear D gene. Trimming pared 3 bases from V and 0 bases from J, leaving 11 bases between. In germline, CDR1 is SEHNR, CDR2 FQNEAQ (reference sequence). CDR3 length: 16 amino acids. In DNA, the CDR3 is TGTGCCAGCAGCTTTTTCCTAGAAGCGAACACCGGGGAGCTGTTTTTT. Protein product: CASSFFLEANTGELFF. The full variable domain, completed using reference TRBV7-9 and TRBJ2-2, is DTGVSQNPRHKITKRGQNVTFRCDPISEHNRLYWYRQTLGQGPEFLTYFQNEAQLEKSRLLSDRFSAERPKGSFSTLEIQRTEQGDSAMYLCASSFFLEANTGELFFGEGSRLTVL.

The chain employs TRBV7-9 and TRBJ1-5, with 7 bases lining up with TRBD1. CDR1 is SEHNR and CDR2 is FQNEAQ in the germline V gene (reference sequence). The CDR3 spans 17 residues. V lost 2 bases and J lost 0; bases outside the gene matches: 7. In DNA form, the CDR3 reads TGTGCCAGCAGCTTACAAACAGGGGACTATAGCAATCAGCCCCAGCATTTT. Its translation: CASSLQTGDYSNQPQHF.

This CDR3 is CASSAREDTSYEQYF. The CDR3 DNA follows: TGTGCCAGCAGCGCTCGAGAGGACACCTCCTACGAGCAGTACTTC. The chain carries TRBV7-9 and TRBJ2-7; D is perhaps TRBD1 (5 bases). This CDR3 region has 15 residues. V gave up 5 bases and J gave up 0 bases, with 14 bases separating them. Germline V lookup: CDR1 SEHNR, CDR2 FQNEAQ (reference sequence).

The chain links TRBV5-5 to TRBJ1-2; TRBD1 is a possible D gene (6 bases). Germline CDR1 SGHKS, CDR2 YYEKEE (reference sequence). V was clipped by 4 bases and J by 2 bases, with 18 bases between them. This CDR3 is 16 amino acids long. The CDR3 coding sequence is TGTGCCAGCAGCATGGCGACAGGTTCCTCAAACTATGGCTACACCTTC. Protein: CASSMATGSSNYGYTF.

The rearrangement uses TRBV7-3 and TRBJ2-3; D unclear. The CDR3 extends over 15 amino acids. Per germline, CDR1 SGHTA and CDR2 FQGTGA. Trimming took 3 bases from V and 0 from J, leaving 10 bases between them. CDR3 residues: CASSFDGSSTDTQYF. The CDR3 coding sequence is TGTGCCAGCAGCTTCGATGGGTCTAGCACAGATACGCAGTATTTT.

This sequence joins TRBV5-1 and TRBJ2-3, with 7 nucleotides matching TRBD2. This CDR3 has 16 residues. Looked up from germline, CDR1 is SGHRS and CDR2 is YFSETQ. With V trimmed by 2 bases and J by 2 bases, 8 bases remained unmatched. The CDR3 DNA sequence: TGCGCCAGCAGCTTTGCGCTAGCGGAAAACACAGATACGCAGTATTTT. It yields the protein CASSFALAENTDTQYF.

The chain joins TRBV7-2 to TRBJ2-1, with 8 bases aligning to TRBD2. CDR1 and CDR2 (germline): SGHTA, FQGNSA. There are 16 residues in the CDR3. With 5 bases clipped from V and 4 bases from J, the junction kept 10 bases outside the gene matches. CDR3 DNA: TGTGCCAGCAGCCCAGTCGGACTAGCAGTTTACAATGAGCAGTTCTTC. Its translation: CASSPVGLAVYNEQFF.

The chain employs TRBV11-2 and TRBJ2-1; D remains ambiguous. This CDR3 is built from 14 residues. Trimming took 2 bases from V and 10 from J, leaving 15 bases between them. Germline lookup yields CDR1 SGHAT and CDR2 FQNNGV. CDR3 nucleotide sequence: TGTGCCAGCAGCTTAAACGATCTAGGTAGAGAGCAGTTCTTC. It yields the protein CASSLNDLGREQFF.

The chain couples TRBV5-1 to TRBJ2-7; D unresolved. Germline lookup yields CDR1 SGHRS and CDR2 YFSETQ. Trimming pared 5 bases from V and 0 bases from J, leaving 9 bases between. This CDR3 spans 13 amino acids. The CDR3 reads CASRLSPSYEQYF. In nucleotides, the CDR3 is TGCGCCAGCAGACTAAGTCCCTCCTACGAGCAGTACTTC. Based on the CDR3 plus reference TRBV5-1 and TRBJ2-7, the full variable domain is KAGVTQTPRYLIKTRGQQVTLSCSPISGHRSVSWYQQTPGQGLQFLFEYFSETQRNKGNFPGRFSGRQFSNSRSEMNVSTLELGDSALYLCASRLSPSYEQYFGPGTRLTVT.

This clonotype was observed a handful of times. Here the CDR3 reads CASSRQGSGPYEQYF. The DNA of the CDR3 is TGTGCCAGCAGTCGACAGGGCTCCGGACCCTACGAGCAGTACTTC. V is TRBV14 and J is TRBJ2-5; TRBD1 matches 7 bases. The J call may be incorrect, as the DNA end agrees better with TRBJ2-7. CDR1 is SGHDN and CDR2 is FVKESK in the germline V gene. The CDR3 totals 15 residues.